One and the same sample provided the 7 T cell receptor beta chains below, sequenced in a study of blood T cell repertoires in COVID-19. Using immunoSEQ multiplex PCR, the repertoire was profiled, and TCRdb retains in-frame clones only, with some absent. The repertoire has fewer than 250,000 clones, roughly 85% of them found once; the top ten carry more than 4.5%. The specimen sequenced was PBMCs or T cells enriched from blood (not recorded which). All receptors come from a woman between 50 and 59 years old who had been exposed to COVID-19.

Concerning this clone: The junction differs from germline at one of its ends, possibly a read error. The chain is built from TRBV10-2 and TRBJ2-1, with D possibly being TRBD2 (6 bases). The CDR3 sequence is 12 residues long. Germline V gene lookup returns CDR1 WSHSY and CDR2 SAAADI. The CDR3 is CASRPGDGGVIF. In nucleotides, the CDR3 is TGCGCCAGCAGGCCTGGGGACGGCGGGGTAATCTTC.

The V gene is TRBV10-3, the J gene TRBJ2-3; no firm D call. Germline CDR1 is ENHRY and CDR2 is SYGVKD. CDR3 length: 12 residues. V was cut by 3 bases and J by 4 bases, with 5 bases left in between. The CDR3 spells CAISETSDTQYF. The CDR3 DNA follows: TGTGCCATCAGTGAAACTTCAGATACGCAGTATTTT.

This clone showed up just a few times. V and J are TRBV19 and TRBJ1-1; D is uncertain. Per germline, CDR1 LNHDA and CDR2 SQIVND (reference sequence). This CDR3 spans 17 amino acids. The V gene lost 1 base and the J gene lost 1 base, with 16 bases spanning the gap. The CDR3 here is CASSIGTRGRGNTEAFF. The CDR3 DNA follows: TGTGCCAGTAGTATAGGCACCCGCGGGCGGGGGAACACTGAAGCTTTCTTT.

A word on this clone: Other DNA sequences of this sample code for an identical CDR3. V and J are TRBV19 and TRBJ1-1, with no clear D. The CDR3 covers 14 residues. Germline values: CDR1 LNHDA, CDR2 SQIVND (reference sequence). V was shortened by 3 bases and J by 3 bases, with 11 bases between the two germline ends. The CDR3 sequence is CASSIGFGDTEAFF. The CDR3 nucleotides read TGTGCCAGTAGTATTGGGTTCGGGGACACTGAAGCTTTCTTT.

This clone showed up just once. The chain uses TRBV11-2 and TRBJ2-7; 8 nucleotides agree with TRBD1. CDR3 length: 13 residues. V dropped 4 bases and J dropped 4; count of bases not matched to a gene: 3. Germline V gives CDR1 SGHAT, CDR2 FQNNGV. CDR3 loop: CASSSDRVYEQYF. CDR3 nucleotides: TGTGCCAGCAGCTCGGACAGGGTATACGAGCAGTACTTC.

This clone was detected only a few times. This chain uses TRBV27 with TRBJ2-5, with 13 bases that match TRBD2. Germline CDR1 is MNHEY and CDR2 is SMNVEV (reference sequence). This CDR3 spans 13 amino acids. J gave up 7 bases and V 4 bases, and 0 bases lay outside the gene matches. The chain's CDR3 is CASSWTSGGTQYF. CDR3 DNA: TGTGCCAGCAGTTGGACTAGCGGGGGGACCCAGTACTTC.

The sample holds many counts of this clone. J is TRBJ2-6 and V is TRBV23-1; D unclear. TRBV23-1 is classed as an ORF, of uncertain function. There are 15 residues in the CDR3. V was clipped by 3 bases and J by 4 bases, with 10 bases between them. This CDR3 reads CASSQVRGGANVLTF. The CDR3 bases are TGCGCCAGCAGTCAGGTACGCGGAGGGGCCAACGTCCTGACTTTC.